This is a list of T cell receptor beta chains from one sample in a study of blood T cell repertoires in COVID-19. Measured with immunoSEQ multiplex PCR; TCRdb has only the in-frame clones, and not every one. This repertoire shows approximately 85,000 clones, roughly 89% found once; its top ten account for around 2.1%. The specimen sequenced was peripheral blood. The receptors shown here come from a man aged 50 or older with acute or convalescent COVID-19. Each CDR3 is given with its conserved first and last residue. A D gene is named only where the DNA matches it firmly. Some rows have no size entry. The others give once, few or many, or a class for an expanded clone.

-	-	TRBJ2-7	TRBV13	TGTGCCAGCAGCTTAGGAGGCGCGGATCTAATAGGCGACGAGCAGTACTTC	CASSLGGADLIGDEQYF
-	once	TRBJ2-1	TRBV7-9	TGTGCCAGCAGCTACTTAGCGGCGGCCCCCAATGAGCAGTTCTTC	CASSYLAAAPNEQFF
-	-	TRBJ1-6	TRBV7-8	TGTGCCAGCAGCCCCCTCACTGACACCCTCGCCACCCTCCACTTT	CASSPLTDTLATLHF
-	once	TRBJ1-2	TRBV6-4	TGTGCCAGCAGCCCTCTCGGGGGGCAACCTAACTATGGCTACACCTTC	CASSPLGGQPNYGYTF
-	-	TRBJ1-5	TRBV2	TGTGCCAGCAAGGGGCGGACGTCAATGTCCCAGCATTTT	CASKGRTSMSQHF
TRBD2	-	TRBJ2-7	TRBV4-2	TGTGCCAGCAGCCAAGTAGGGGAGGGCGAGGGGCAGTACTTC	CASSQVGEGEGQYF
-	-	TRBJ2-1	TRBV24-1	TGTGCCACCAGTGATTACAGGGGACTTATCAATGAGCAGTTCTTC	CATSDYRGLINEQFF
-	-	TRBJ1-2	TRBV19	TGTGCCAGTAGTAACCAGGCTTCGATGGTCTATGGCTACACCTTC	CASSNQASMVYGYTF
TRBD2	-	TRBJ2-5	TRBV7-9	TGTGCCAGCAGCTCCCTGACGGGGGGAGAGACCCAGTACTTC	CASSSLTGGETQYF
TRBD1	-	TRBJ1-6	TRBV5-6	TGTGCCAGCAGCTTGGAAGGGGGCTCAACGGATTCACCCCTCCACTTT	CASSLEGGSTDSPLHF
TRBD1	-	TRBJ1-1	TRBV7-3	TGTGCCAGCAGTCGGGACAGCGGCACTGAAGCTTTCTTT	CASSRDSGTEAFF
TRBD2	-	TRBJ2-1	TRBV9	TGTGCCAGCAGCGAGCGGGAGGGTTCCTACAATGAGCAGTTCTTC	CASSEREGSYNEQFF
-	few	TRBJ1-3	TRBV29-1	TGCAGCGTGACCAGGGGAGGGTCTGGAAACACCATATATTTT	CSVTRGGSGNTIYF
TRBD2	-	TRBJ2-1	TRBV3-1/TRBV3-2	TGTGCCAGCAGCCAGGGACTAGCGGGAAACAATGAGCAGTTCTTC	CASSQGLAGNNEQFF
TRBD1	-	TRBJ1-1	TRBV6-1	TGTGCCAGCAGTGAACGGACAGGGGAAACTGAAGCTTTCTTT	CASSERTGETEAFF
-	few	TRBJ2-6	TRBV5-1	TGCGCCAGCAGTTCGTCAGGGGACTCTGGGGCCAACGTCCTGACTTTC	CASSSSGDSGANVLTF
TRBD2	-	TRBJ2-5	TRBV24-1	TGTGCCACCATAGGGAGGGAAGGGGAGACCCAGTACTTC	CATIGREGETQYF
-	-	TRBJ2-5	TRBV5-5	TGTGCCAGCAGCCGCTCAAGGGACAAAGAGACCCAGTACTTC	CASSRSRDKETQYF
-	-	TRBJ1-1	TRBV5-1	TGCGCCAGCAGGAGGGTCTCGGGAAACACTGAAGCTTTCTTT	CASRRVSGNTEAFF
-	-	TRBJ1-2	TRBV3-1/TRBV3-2	TGTGCCAGCAGCCAACTGAGGAACTATGGCTACACCTTC	CASSQLRNYGYTF
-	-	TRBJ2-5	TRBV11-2	TGTGCCAGCAGCTTATCGCGGGCGCAAGAGACCCAGTACTTC	CASSLSRAQETQYF
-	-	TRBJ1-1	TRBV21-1	TGTGCCAGCAGCAAAAAGCCCCTACGGGGCACTGAAGCTTTCTTT	CASSKKPLRGTEAFF
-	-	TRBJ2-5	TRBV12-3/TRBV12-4	TGTGCCAGCAGTTTCACGCGGGAGACCCAGTACTTC	CASSFTRETQYF
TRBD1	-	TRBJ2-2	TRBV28	TGTGCCAGCAGTTTCCCCCAGGGGGCAGGCACCGGGGAGCTGTTTTTT	CASSFPQGAGTGELFF
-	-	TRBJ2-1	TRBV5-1	TGCGCCAGCAGCACCGCCGGGGATTCCTACAATGAGCAGTTCTTC	CASSTAGDSYNEQFF
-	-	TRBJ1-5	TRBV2	TGTGCCAGCAGAATGTCCCCGAATCAGCCCCAGCATTTT	CASRMSPNQPQHF
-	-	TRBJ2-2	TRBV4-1	TGCGCCAGCAGCGACCCAGGGACCGGGGAGCTGTTTTTT	CASSDPGTGELFF
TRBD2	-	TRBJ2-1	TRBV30	TGTGCCTGGAGTGTAGGACTAGCGGGGGGGCAGGGTGAGCAGTTCTTC	CAWSVGLAGGQGEQFF
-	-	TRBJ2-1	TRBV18	TGTGCCAGCTCAGAGGACAGCATAGACAATGAGCAGTTCTTC	CASSEDSIDNEQFF
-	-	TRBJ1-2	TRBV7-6	TGTGCCAGCAGCTTAGACCGGGGGATGGGCTATGGCTACACCTTC	CASSLDRGMGYGYTF
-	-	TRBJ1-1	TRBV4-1	TGCGCCAGCGCCCGCCAGGGAACCTTGGGGAACACTGAAGCTTTCTTT	CASARQGTLGNTEAFF
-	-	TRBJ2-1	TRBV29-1	TGCAGCGGGGTAGGGAGCGGGCCATACAATGAGCAGTTCTTC	CSGVGSGPYNEQFF
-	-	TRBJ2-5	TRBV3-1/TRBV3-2	TGTGCCAGCAGCCAAGATTGGACTCTTCAAGAGACCCAGTACTTC	CASSQDWTLQETQYF
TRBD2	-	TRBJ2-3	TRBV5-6	TGTGCCAGCAGCTTGGCCGTAGCGGGGGGCGCGGATACGCAGTATTTT	CASSLAVAGGADTQYF
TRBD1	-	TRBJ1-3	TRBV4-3	TGCGCCAGCAGTCAAACGATTAACAGGGGCTCTGGAAACACCATATATTTT	CASSQTINRGSGNTIYF
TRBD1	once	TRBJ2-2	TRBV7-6	TGTGCCAGCAGCTTTACAGGGGCCGGGGAGCTGTTTTTT	CASSFTGAGELFF
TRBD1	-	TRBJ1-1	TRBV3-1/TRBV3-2	TGTGCCAGCAGCCTAACCGGACAGGGGGGGGGAGCTTTCTTT	CASSLTGQGGGAFF
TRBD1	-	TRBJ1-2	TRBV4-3	TGCGCCAGCAGCCAAGATGTGACAGGGGGGGGTGGGAACTATGGCTACACCTTC	CASSQDVTGGGGNYGYTF
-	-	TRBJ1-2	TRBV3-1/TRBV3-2	TGTGCCAGCAGCCCCCCTGGGGGGAACTATGGCTACACCTTC	CASSPPGGNYGYTF
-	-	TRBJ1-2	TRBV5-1	TGCGCCAGCACCGACGGGCTCCCCTCCATATCGGGGGGCTACACCTTC	CASTDGLPSISGGYTF
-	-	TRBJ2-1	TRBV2	TGTGCCAGCAGTGCAACTCTAGCTGACTCCTACAATGAGCAGTTCTTC	CASSATLADSYNEQFF
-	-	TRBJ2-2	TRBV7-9	TGTGCCAGCAGCTTAGCGGGGGGCACCGGGGAGCTGTTTTTT	CASSLAGGTGELFF